One sample yielded the 21 T cell receptor beta chains listed below, sequenced in a study of T cell responses to AZD1222 COVID-19 vaccine. Only in-frame clones appear in the TCRdb table, and some are missing; sequencing was by immunoSEQ multiplex PCR. The sample holds about 170,000 clones, more than 80% seen once. The source was peripheral blood, collected on day 0 of AZD1222 vaccination. The receptors originated from an adult in good health.

In its sample, this clone was seen once. This rearrangement joins TRBV5-6 to TRBJ2-1; 8 positions match TRBD2. The CDR3 has 17 residues. J gave up 0 bases and V 4 bases, and 9 bases lay outside the gene matches. Germline V lookup: CDR1 SGHDT, CDR2 YYEEEE. The CDR3 sequence: CASSPMRGESSYNEQFF. The CDR3 DNA reads TGTGCCAGCAGCCCCATGCGGGGGGAGAGCTCCTACAATGAGCAGTTCTTC.

The J gene is TRBJ2-7, the V gene TRBV6-2 or TRBV6-3, with D perhaps given as TRBD1 or TRBD2 (5 bases each). With 2 bases removed from V and 3 bases from J, the gap between germline ends came to 8 bases. The CDR3 runs 13 residues. The germline V gene encodes CDR1 MNHEY and CDR2 SVGEGT. This CDR3 reads CASSYGTLYEQYF. CDR3 bases: TGTGCCAGCAGTTACGGGACCCTCTACGAGCAGTACTTC.

A single count supports this clone. The chain has TRBV20-1 and TRBJ1-3; D call uncertain. CDR3 length: 14 residues. Germline CDR1 and CDR2: DFQATT and SNEGSKA (reference sequence). V was pared by 3 bases and J by 0 bases, with 9 bases between. The CDR3, as DNA: TGCAGTGCTAGTGCGCCCAGCTCTGGAAACACCATATATTTT. It codes for CSASAPSSGNTIYF.

The CDR3 region is CASENPGAYEQYF. In nucleotides, the CDR3 is TGTGCCAGCGAAAACCCCGGTGCCTACGAGCAGTACTTC. This chain connects TRBV28 to TRBJ2-7; the D is unclear. The CDR3 has 13 amino acids. The germline V gene encodes CDR1 MDHEN and CDR2 SYDVKM. Trimming stripped 8 bases from V and 2 bases from J, with 13 bases between.

This clone came up once. The J gene is TRBJ1-4, the V gene TRBV13; a weak D match, TRBD1 (5 bases). V lost 3 bases, J lost 0 bases, and 8 bases lay in between. This CDR3 has 15 residues. Germline values: CDR1 PRHDT, CDR2 FYEKMQ (reference sequence). The CDR3 is CASSLETATNEKLFF. DNA of the CDR3: TGTGCCAGCAGCTTGGAGACAGCAACTAATGAAAAACTGTTTTTT.

This chain links TRBV4-2 with TRBJ2-5, with 7 bases aligning to TRBD1. V shed 2 bases and J 1 base; nucleotides not matched to a gene: 4. The CDR3 runs to 15 residues. Germline V gives CDR1 LGHNA, CDR2 YNFKEQ. CDR3 DNA sequence: TGTGCCAGCAGCCAAAGACAGGGTTCCCAAGAGACCCAGTACTTC. Encoded protein: CASSQRQGSQETQYF.

The genes are TRBV5-6 and TRBJ2-1; no reliable D call. Germline CDR1 reads SGHDT; CDR2 reads YYEEEE. This CDR3 contains 11 residues. The V end was cut by 2 bases, the J end by 7 bases, with 4 bases between. The CDR3 is CASSFENEQFF. The CDR3 coding sequence is TGTGCCAGCAGCTTCGAAAATGAGCAGTTCTTC.

In its sample, this clone was seen once. This rearrangement joins TRBV27 to TRBJ2-2, with D tentatively TRBD1 (6 bases). Germline assignment: CDR1 MNHEY and CDR2 SMNVEV (reference sequence). This CDR3 spans 15 amino acids. V shed 7 bases and J shed 3 bases, with 15 bases lying between them. Here the CDR3 reads CASINLSGDTGELFF. CDR3 sequence (DNA): TGTGCCAGCATCAACTTGTCAGGGGACACCGGGGAGCTGTTTTTT.

This clone appeared a single time. The genes are TRBV18 and TRBJ2-1, with 10 bases fitting TRBD1. The V and J ends lost 5 bases and 5 bases, in that order; junction bases with no gene match: 6. This CDR3 has 15 residues. The germline V gene encodes CDR1 KGHSH and CDR2 LQKENI. CDR3 DNA sequence: TGTGCCAGCTCATCGACAGGGGGCTTGGACAATGAGCAGTTCTTC. Its protein is CASSSTGGLDNEQFF.

The chain has TRBV12-3 or TRBV12-4 and TRBJ1-1; maybe TRBD1 (5 bases). Trimming left V 4 bases short and J 9 bases short, with 15 bases between. The CDR3 contains 13 residues. CDR3: CASSSYTGDKAFF. The CDR3 DNA is TGTGCCAGCAGTTCGTATACAGGAGATAAAGCTTTCTTT.

CDR3 nucleotide sequence: TGTGCCAGCAGCCATGCTAGCGGGGTGGATACGCAGTATTTT. As protein: CASSHASGVDTQYF. The J gene is TRBJ2-3, the V gene TRBV3-1 (or the pseudogene TRBV3-2), with 9 positions matching TRBD2. CDR1 LGHDT and CDR2 YNNKEL come from the germline V gene (reference sequence). V lost 3 bases to trimming and J lost 6 bases; unmatched junction nucleotides: 4. The CDR3 extends over 14 amino acids.

This chain links TRBV9 with TRBJ1-3; 8 bases are shared with TRBD1. With V trimmed by 0 bases and J by 0 bases, 5 bases remained unmatched. The CDR3 is 17 amino acids. Germline loops: CDR1 SGDLS, CDR2 YYNGEE. The CDR3 sequence: CASSVGGDRFSGNTIYF. In DNA, the CDR3 is TGTGCCAGCAGCGTAGGGGGGGACAGGTTCTCTGGAAACACCATATATTTT.

The chain combines TRBV7-3 with TRBJ1-1; weak D call: TRBD1 (5 bases). CDR1 is SGHTA, CDR2 FQGTGA, per germline. This CDR3 has 14 amino acids. Trimming removed 1 base at V and 5 bases at J, with 11 bases between. CDR3 region: CASSLSGGLTEAFF. For the CDR3, the DNA is TGTGCCAGCAGCTTAAGTGGGGGATTGACTGAAGCTTTCTTT.

V and J are TRBV27 and TRBJ2-1; D is undetermined. The CDR3 spans 13 residues. V gave up 3 bases and J gave up 8 bases, with 11 bases separating them. Germline assignment: CDR1 MNHEY and CDR2 SMNVEV (reference sequence). CDR3 loop: CASSLLESDEQFF. DNA of the CDR3: TGTGCCAGCAGTTTGCTAGAGTCAGATGAGCAGTTCTTC.

CDR3 loop: CASSRSGTAEETQYF. For the CDR3, the DNA is TGCGCCAGCAGCCGCAGCGGGACGGCCGAAGAGACCCAGTACTTC. V and J are TRBV5-1 and TRBJ2-5; 7 bases line up with TRBD2. Germline assignment: CDR1 SGHRS and CDR2 YFSETQ. The CDR3 consists of 15 residues. Germline trimming cut 4 bases from V and 3 bases from J; bases unmatched to any gene: 9.

In its sample, this clone was seen a few times. The V call is TRBV6-1, the J call TRBJ2-7; possible D gene TRBD1, 7 bases. CDR1 is MNHNS and CDR2 is SASEGT in the germline V gene. Deletions cut 2 bases from V and 0 bases from J, with 11 bases between. This CDR3 is 15 amino acids long. CDR3 DNA sequence: TGTGCCAGCAGTGAACAGGGGGGTAGCTCCTACGAGCAGTACGTC. It encodes CASSEQGGSSYEQYV.

The table lists this clone with a count of one. The chain links TRBV7-9 to TRBJ2-7; 7 nucleotides agree with TRBD1. The trim removed 5 bases at V and 2 bases at J, leaving 6 bases unmatched. The germline V gene has CDR1 SEHNR and CDR2 FQNEAQ (reference sequence). This CDR3 spans 14 amino acids. In DNA form, the CDR3 reads TGTGCCAGCAGCCTGGGACAGATAACCTACGAGCAGTACTTC. Translating it yields CASSLGQITYEQYF.

V gene TRBV21-1 combines with J gene TRBJ1-2. TRBV21-1 is reported as a pseudogene. CDR3 length equals 16 residues. The CDR3 DNA reads TGTGCCAGCAGCAAAGTAGAAGCCGGGGGTGGCTATGGCTACACCTTC. This translates into CASSKVEAGGGYGYTF.

Details on this clone: The junction and the germline gene differ at one end; a read error may be behind it. The gene calls are TRBV5-6 and TRBJ2-5; D is unclear. The CDR3 consists of 12 residues. CDR1 and CDR2 from the germline V gene are SGHDT and YYEEEE. CDR3 region: CASSLLRQPGDF. The DNA for the CDR3 is TGTGCCAGCAGCTTGTTAAGGCAGCCCGGCGACTTC.

The chain has TRBV27 and TRBJ2-7; 11 bases are shared with TRBD2. CDR3 size: 14 residues. Germline CDR1 is MNHEY and CDR2 is SMNVEV (reference sequence). J was trimmed by 7 bases and V by 3 bases; bases with no gene match: 5. The CDR3 bases are TGTGCCAGCAGTTTTAGCGGGGGGGCGAAAGAGCAGTACTTC. Protein sequence: CASSFSGGAKEQYF.

The rearrangement links TRBV19 to TRBJ1-4; D is uncertain. V shed 5 bases and J shed 8 bases, with 9 bases lying between them. The CDR3 is 12 residues long. Per the germline V gene, CDR1 is LNHDA and CDR2 is SQIVND (reference sequence). The CDR3 loop reads CASSATWEKLFF. For the CDR3, the DNA is TGTGCCAGTAGTGCCACATGGGAAAAACTGTTTTTT.